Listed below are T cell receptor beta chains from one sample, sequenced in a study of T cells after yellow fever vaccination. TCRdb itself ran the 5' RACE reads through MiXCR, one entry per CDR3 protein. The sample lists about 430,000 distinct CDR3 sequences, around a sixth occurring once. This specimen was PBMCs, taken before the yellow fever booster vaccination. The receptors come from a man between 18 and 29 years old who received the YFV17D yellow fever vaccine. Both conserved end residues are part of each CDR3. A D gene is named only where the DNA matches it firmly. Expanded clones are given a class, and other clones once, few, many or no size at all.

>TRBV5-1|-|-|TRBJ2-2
CASSWTRGVDTGELFF
TGCGCCAGCAGCTGGACTAGGGGGGTCGACACCGGGGAGCTGTTTTTT
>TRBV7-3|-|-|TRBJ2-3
CASSSQKSFADTQYF
TGTGCCAGCAGCTCCCAGAAGTCGTTCGCGGATACGCAGTATTTT
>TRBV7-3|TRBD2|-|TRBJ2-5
CASSPIAGGAETQYF
TGTGCCAGCAGCCCCATAGCGGGGGGCGCGGAGACCCAGTACTTC
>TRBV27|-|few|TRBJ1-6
CASSLMGNSPLHF
TGTGCCAGCAGTCTGATGGGGAATTCACCCCTCCACTTT
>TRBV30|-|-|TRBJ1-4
CAWSVRRRERFF
TGTGCCTGGAGTGTACGGCGAAGAGAGCGGTTTTTT
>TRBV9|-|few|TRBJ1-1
CASSVEGRGNTEAFF
TGTGCCAGCAGCGTCGAGGGGAGGGGGAACACTGAAGCTTTCTTT
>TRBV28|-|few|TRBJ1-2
CASRPDVQGGYTF
TGTGCCAGCAGACCGGACGTACAAGGTGGCTACACCTTC
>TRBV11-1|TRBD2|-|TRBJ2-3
CASSLTGAGRLDTQYF
TGTGCCAGCAGCTTAACGGGAGCGGGGCGGCTGGATACGCAGTATTTT
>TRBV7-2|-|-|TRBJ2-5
CASSLGRLAEPYYQETQYF
TGTGCCAGCAGCTTAGGGAGGTTAGCCGAACCTTACTACCAAGAGACCCAGTACTTC
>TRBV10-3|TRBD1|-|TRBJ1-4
CATRGQENEKLFF
TGTGCCACGAGGGGACAGGAGAATGAAAAACTGTTTTTT
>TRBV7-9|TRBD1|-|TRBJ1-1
CASSPGGDRGGTEAFF
TGTGCCAGCAGCCCCGGCGGGGACAGGGGAGGGACTGAAGCTTTCTTT
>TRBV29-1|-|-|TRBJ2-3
CSVATGPTDTQYF
TGCAGCGTTGCTACAGGGCCCACAGATACGCAGTATTTT
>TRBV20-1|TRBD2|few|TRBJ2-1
CSARDTLGLAGGPTSYNEQFF
TGCAGTGCTAGAGATACCCTTGGACTAGCGGGGGGGCCGACCTCCTACAATGAGCAGTTCTTC
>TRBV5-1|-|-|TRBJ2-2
CASSPRTLVTGELFF
TGCGCCAGCAGCCCACGGACTCTTGTCACCGGGGAGCTGTTTTTT
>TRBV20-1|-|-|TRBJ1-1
CSARESGDPEAFF
TGCAGTGCTAGAGAAAGCGGGGACCCTGAAGCTTTCTTT
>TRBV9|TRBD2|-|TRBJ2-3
CASSVYLSGAADTQYF
TGTGCCAGCAGCGTGTACCTTAGCGGGGCCGCAGATACGCAGTATTTT
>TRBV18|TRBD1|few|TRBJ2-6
CASSPRDRVSGANVLTF
TGTGCCAGCTCACCAAGGGACAGGGTTTCTGGGGCCAACGTCCTGACTTTC
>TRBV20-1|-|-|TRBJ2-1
CSARDQSHEQFF
TGCAGTGCTAGAGATCAGTCCCATGAGCAGTTCTTC
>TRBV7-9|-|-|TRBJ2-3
CASSLWGPDTQYF
TGTGCCAGCAGCTTATGGGGCCCGGATACGCAGTATTTT
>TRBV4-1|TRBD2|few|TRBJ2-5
CASNPSGGPYQETQYF
TGCGCCAGCAACCCTTCGGGGGGGCCGTACCAAGAGACCCAGTACTTC
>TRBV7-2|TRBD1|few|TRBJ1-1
CASSPPQGAREAFF
TGTGCCAGCAGCCCCCCACAGGGGGCAAGAGAAGCTTTCTTT
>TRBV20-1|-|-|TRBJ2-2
CSAREQGSNTGELFF
TGCAGTGCTAGAGAACAGGGAAGCAACACCGGGGAGCTGTTTTTT
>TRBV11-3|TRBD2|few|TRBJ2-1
CASSLMGGNDEQFF
TGTGCCAGCAGCTTAATGGGGGGGAACGATGAGCAGTTCTTC
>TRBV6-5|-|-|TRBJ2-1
CASSPPTRNEQFF
TGTGCCAGCAGTCCGCCGACTAGGAATGAGCAGTTCTTC
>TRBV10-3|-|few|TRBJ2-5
CAISEYGQQETQYF
TGTGCCATCAGTGAGTACGGACAGCAAGAGACCCAGTACTTC
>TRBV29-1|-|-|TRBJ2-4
CSVERGAKNIQYF
TGCAGCGTTGAAAGGGGAGCCAAAAACATTCAGTACTTC
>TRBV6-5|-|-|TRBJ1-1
CASRRSFDPRTEAFF
TGTGCCAGCAGGAGGTCTTTTGACCCGAGGACTGAAGCTTTCTTT
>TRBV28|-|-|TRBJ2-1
CASVSSYNEQFF
TGTGCCAGCGTCTCTTCGTACAATGAGCAGTTCTTC
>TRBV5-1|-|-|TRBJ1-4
CASRQGSENEKLFF
TGCGCCAGCCGCCAGGGTTCCGAAAATGAAAAACTGTTTTTT
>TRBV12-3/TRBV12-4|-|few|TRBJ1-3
CASTSGDSGNTIYF
TGTGCCAGCACGTCGGGAGACTCTGGAAACACCATATATTTT
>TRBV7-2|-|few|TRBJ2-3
CASSWGTTQGAQYF
TGTGCCAGCAGCTGGGGGACGACCCAAGGCGCGCAGTATTTT
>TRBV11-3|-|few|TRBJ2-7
CASSRGGAGVHEQYF
TGTGCCAGCAGCCGAGGAGGCGCAGGGGTACACGAGCAGTACTTC
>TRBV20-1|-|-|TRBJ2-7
CSVPFIGQRSYEQYF
TGCAGTGTTCCGTTTATAGGGCAGCGGTCCTACGAGCAGTACTTC
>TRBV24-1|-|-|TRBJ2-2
CATSDLYTGELFF
TGTGCCACCAGTGATTTGTACACCGGGGAGCTGTTTTTT
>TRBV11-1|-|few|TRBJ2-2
CASSPRFPTGELFF
TGTGCCAGCAGCCCCCGCTTCCCGACCGGGGAGCTGTTTTTT
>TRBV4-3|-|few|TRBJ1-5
CASSQDVYSNQPQHF
TGCGCCAGCAGCCAAGACGTCTATAGCAATCAGCCCCAGCATTTT
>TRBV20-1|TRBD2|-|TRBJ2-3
CSATIAGGRLTDSSRTDTRYF
TGCAGTGCTACTATAGCGGGGGGGCGGTTGACGGACTCTAGCCGCACAGATACGCGGTATTTT
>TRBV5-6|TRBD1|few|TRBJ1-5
CASSLGQGGGQPQHF
TGTGCCAGCAGCTTGGGACAGGGGGGCGGTCAGCCCCAGCATTTT
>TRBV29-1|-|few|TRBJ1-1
CSVYRDAEAFF
TGCAGCGTTTACAGGGACGCTGAAGCTTTCTTT
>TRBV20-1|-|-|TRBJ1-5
CSAPLADSSNQPQHF
TGCAGTGCCCCCCTCGCCGACAGTAGCAATCAGCCCCAGCATTTT
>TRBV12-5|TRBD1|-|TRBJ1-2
CASVEDRLYGYTF
TGTGCTAGTGTCGAGGACAGGCTCTATGGCTACACCTTC
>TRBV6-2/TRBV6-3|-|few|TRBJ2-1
CASTGGHEQFF
TGTGCCAGCACCGGGGGCCATGAGCAGTTCTTC
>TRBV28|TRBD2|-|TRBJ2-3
CASRWGLATDTQYF
TGTGCCAGCAGATGGGGACTAGCAACAGATACGCAGTATTTT
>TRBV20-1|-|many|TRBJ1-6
CSATARLNSPLHF
TGCAGTGCTACAGCCAGGCTCAATTCACCCCTCCACTTT
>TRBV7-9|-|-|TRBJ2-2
CATLTGELFF
TGTGCCACCCTCACCGGGGAGCTGTTTTTT
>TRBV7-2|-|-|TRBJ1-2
CASSQTYRGGYTF
TGTGCCAGCAGCCAGACCTATCGGGGGGGCTACACCTTC